The 10 T cell receptor beta chains below all came from one sample that was sequenced in a study (dated by TCRdb to the mid-2010s). Receptor amplification or capture employed RT-PCR. The sequencer was an Illumina MiSeq. In-frame beta chains were kept once TCRdb had trimmed the public reads at Q25 with fastp and called clones with MiXCR. Each CDR3 protein gets just one entry, which takes the most common genes and DNA from the rows behind it. This sample comprises 550,000 to 750,000 distinct CDR3 sequences, 14% of them detected only once. About 3.6% of the sample belongs to the ten largest clones. The sample consisted of memory CD4+ T cells from blood. These receptors were obtained from a female donor in good health, serving as a healthy control.

This chain's CDR3 is CASSTTGTGVRGYTF. As DNA, the CDR3 is TGTGCCAGCAGTACTACCGGGACAGGGGTTCGTGGCTACACCTTC. The genes are TRBV28 and TRBJ1-2, with 10 bases aligning to TRBD1. J gave up 7 bases and V 5 bases, and 10 bases lay outside the gene matches. The CDR3 runs 15 residues. CDR1 is MDHEN, CDR2 SYDVKM, per germline.

J is TRBJ2-1 and V is TRBV5-6; no clear D. Germline CDR1 is SGHDT and CDR2 is YYEEEE. V lost 0 bases to trimming and J lost 7 bases, with 17 bases between them. The length of the CDR3 is 16 residues. CDR3 sequence (DNA): TGTGCCAGCAGCTTGGTTTCAGTGACGTGGGTGAATGAGCAGTTCTTC. Translated: CASSLVSVTWVNEQFF.

The V gene is TRBV12-3 or TRBV12-4, the J gene TRBJ1-1; no firm D call. This CDR3 spans 12 amino acids. Trimming stripped 7 bases from V and 4 bases from J, with 10 bases between. CDR3 amino acids: CASNPGPTEAFF. The DNA for the CDR3 is TGTGCCAGCAACCCTGGGCCCACTGAAGCTTTCTTT.

The chain employs TRBV6-2 or TRBV6-3 and TRBJ1-4, with D maybe TRBD1 (5 bases). This CDR3 spans 17 amino acids. Germline V lookup: CDR1 MNHEY, CDR2 SVGEGT. V was cut by 4 bases and J by 5 bases, with 20 bases left in between. The CDR3 loop reads CASSSLLAGENNEKLFF. DNA for the CDR3: TGTGCCAGCAGTTCCCTACTAGCGGGGGAAAACAATGAAAAACTGTTTTTT.

There are many counts of this clonotype. The genes are TRBV24-1 and TRBJ2-5; 10 bases are a match to TRBD1. Looked up from germline, CDR1 is KGHDR and CDR2 is SFDVKD. With V trimmed by 4 bases and J by 6 bases, 7 bases remained unmatched. The length of the CDR3 is 15 residues. CDR3 protein: CATSEHGDRGKTQYF. In nucleotides, the CDR3 is TGTGCCACCAGTGAACACGGGGACAGGGGAAAGACCCAGTACTTC.

This clonotype showed up just a few times. V gene TRBV20-1 combines with J gene TRBJ2-4; 9 nucleotides agree with TRBD2. With V trimmed by 8 bases and J by 0 bases, 17 bases remained unmatched. The germline CDR1 and CDR2 sequences are DFQATT and SNEGSKA (reference sequence). This CDR3 has 18 amino acids. As DNA, the CDR3 is TGCAGTTCGGTGGTGGCGGGGGGGAACGACTTAGCCAAAAACATTCAGTACTTC. As protein: CSSVVAGGNDLAKNIQYF.

This clonotype was seen a few times. The J gene is TRBJ2-1, the V gene TRBV19; maybe TRBD1 (6 bases). V was pared by 7 bases and J by 7 bases, with 29 bases between. CDR3 length: 18 residues. The V gene's germline CDR1 is LNHDA and CDR2 SQIVND (reference sequence). The CDR3 spells CASTESPMYRATGNEQFF. The CDR3 region has the DNA TGTGCCAGTACCGAAAGCCCTATGTACAGGGCGACGGGGAATGAGCAGTTCTTC.

In this sample, this clonotype turned up many times. The junction does not match germline at one end; this may be a read error. The chain uses TRBV5-5 and TRBJ1-1, with TRBD1 as a possible D gene (5 bases). This CDR3 comprises 13 residues. CDR1 and CDR2 from the germline V gene are SGHKS and YYEKEE (reference sequence). The CDR3 spells CASRLGTGTKAFF. The CDR3 bases are TGTGCCAGCAGGTTGGGGACGGGAACGAAAGCTTTCTTT. Variable domain in full (rest from reference TRBV5-5 and TRBJ1-1): DAGVTQSPTHLIKTRGQQVTLRCSPISGHKSVSWYQQVLGQGPQFIFQYYEKEERGRGNFPDRFSARQFPNYSSELNVNALLLGDSALYLCASRLGTGTKAFFGQGTRLTVV.

This clonotype was seen a few times. The chain couples TRBV5-1 to TRBJ1-2; D is uncertain. The CDR3 consists of 12 residues. Germline V gene data show CDR1 as SGHRS and CDR2 as YFSETQ. V shed 4 bases and J shed 3 bases, with 7 bases lying between them. CDR3 nucleotide sequence: TGCGCCAGCAGCGGAGAAGACTATGGCTACACCTTC. It yields the protein CASSGEDYGYTF.

At least ten counts were recorded for this clonotype. J is TRBJ2-1 and V is TRBV20-1; the D gene is possibly TRBD1 (5 bases). Per germline, CDR1 DFQATT and CDR2 SNEGSKA (reference sequence). The V end was cut by 6 bases, the J end by 4 bases, with 13 bases between. The CDR3 has 13 amino acids. The CDR3 bases are TGCAGTGCCCCTCCCACAGGTTACAATGAGCAGTTCTTC. It is translated as CSAPPTGYNEQFF.